This T cell receptor (beta chain) was observed in a study of T cell responses to AZD1222 COVID-19 vaccine. Study findings and constraints: Females made up more of the donors, who were largely white British, and clonal diversity may have come out too low. Baseline seropositivity characterized only six AZD1222 recipients. Spike-wide coverage was observed for vaccine-associated CD4 TCRs, with dominant responses at 160-218 and 743-854. Rises in breadth and depth of Spike-specific TCRs came after two AZD1222 doses.

V lost 6 bases and J lost 2; bases outside the gene matches: 19. The CDR3 totals 19 residues. CDR1 and CDR2 (germline): WSHSY, SAAADI. The protocol was immunoSEQ multiplex PCR, while the TCRdb copy is restricted to in-frame clones and leaves out a portion. The table has tens of thousands of clones, approximately 80% seen once. This clone was counted once. Its antigen is still unknown. The sample in question was peripheral blood, obtained 28 days after the second AZD1222 dose. The chain couples TRBV10-2 to TRBJ2-5; 9 nucleotides agree with TRBD1. The clonotype originates from an adult who received the AZD1222 COVID-19 vaccine. The CDR3 loop reads CASSRGRDRVIGLQETQYF. The CDR3 nucleotides are TGCGCCAGCAGCCGCGGCCGGGACAGGGTCATTGGGCTACAAGAGACCCAGTACTTC.